One sample yielded the 32 T cell receptor beta chains listed below, sequenced in a study of blood T cell repertoires in COVID-19. The repertoire was sequenced with immunoSEQ multiplex PCR; TCRdb's copy has only in-frame clones and lacks some. The table includes 8,500 to 14,000 clones, over 75% detected once. Sequenced sample: peripheral blood. These receptor sequences come from a human donor in a cohort sampled during active COVID-19.

This chain links TRBV12-5 with TRBJ2-2; a possible D gene is TRBD2 (5 bases). The CDR3 is 15 residues long. Germline V gene lookup returns CDR1 LGHNT and CDR2 FRNRAP. The V end lost 0 bases, the J end lost 2 bases, and 7 bases lay between the germline ends. The CDR3 sequence is CASGLVPSNTGELFF. The CDR3, as DNA: TGTGCTAGTGGTTTGGTTCCTAGCAACACCGGGGAGCTGTTTTTT.

This clone was seen just once. The chain recombines TRBV6-5 with TRBJ1-4; 7 bases align to TRBD1. The CDR3 is made up of 13 amino acids. The germline V gene encodes CDR1 MNHEY and CDR2 SVGAGI. With V trimmed by 11 bases and J by 1 base, 4 bases remained unmatched. CDR3 loop: CAVRDRTNEKLFF. The CDR3 nucleotides are TGTGCCGTTCGGGACAGAACTAATGAAAAACTGTTTTTT.

The rearrangement uses TRBV7-8 and TRBJ1-2, with D possibly matching TRBD1 (6 bases). Germline V gives CDR1 SGHVS, CDR2 FQNEAQ. V was clipped by 4 bases and J by 0 bases, with 18 bases between them. CDR3 length equals 17 residues. The DNA for the CDR3 is TGTGCCAGCAGCTCCTCAGGGGCCCCTTTACCTAACTATGGCTACACCTTC. Translating it yields CASSSSGAPLPNYGYTF.

The J gene is TRBJ2-5, the V gene TRBV6-1; D not resolved. V was clipped by 0 bases and J by 4 bases, with 18 bases between them. CDR1 is MNHNS, CDR2 SASEGT, per germline. The CDR3 is 17 residues long. CDR3 DNA sequence: TGTGCCAGCAGTGAAGCGCTTCAAATGGGCCTACGAGAGACCCAGTACTTC. It translates to CASSEALQMGLRETQYF.

The J gene is TRBJ2-5, the V gene TRBV6-1; perhaps TRBD1 as D (6 bases). Germline V gene data show CDR1 as MNHNS and CDR2 as SASEGT. The CDR3 consists of 14 residues. V was pared by 1 base and J by 6 bases, with 12 bases between. The CDR3: CASSEDQGWQTQYF. In DNA form, the CDR3 reads TGTGCCAGCAGTGAAGACCAGGGGTGGCAGACCCAGTACTTC.

DNA for the CDR3: TGTGCCACCTCACAGGGAATTAATGAAAAACTGTTTTTT. Encoded protein: CATSQGINEKLFF. The chain recombines TRBV12-3 or TRBV12-4 with TRBJ1-4; tentative D call: TRBD1 (6 bases). The CDR3 sequence is 13 residues long. The ends were cut back, 10 bases at V and 4 bases at J, with 13 bases in the middle.

V and J are TRBV4-1 and TRBJ1-4; a possible D gene is TRBD1 (6 bases). The V gene lost 4 bases and the J gene lost 0 bases, with 9 bases spanning the gap. The germline CDR1 and CDR2 sequences are MGHRA and YSYEKL. CDR3 length equals 15 residues. The CDR3 bases are TGCGCCAGCAGCCCCAACAGGGCAACTAATGAAAAACTGTTTTTT. Translated: CASSPNRATNEKLFF.

The V call is TRBV6-5, the J call TRBJ1-4; 9 bases match TRBD1. With V trimmed by 2 bases and J by 6 bases, 7 bases remained unmatched. From germline, CDR1 is MNHEY and CDR2 SVGAGI. CDR3 size: 16 residues. CDR3 loop: CASSYAPGTGYEKLFF. CDR3 in DNA: TGTGCCAGCAGTTACGCCCCCGGGACAGGGTATGAAAAACTGTTTTTT.

The chain couples TRBV6-6 to TRBJ2-7, with a tentative D call TRBD1 (7 bases). CDR3 length equals 15 residues. CDR1 and CDR2 from the germline V gene are MNHNY and SVGAGI (reference sequence). V lost 4 bases and J 4 bases, leaving 17 bases between the germline ends. The chain's CDR3 is CASSWRGQLVYEQYF. The CDR3 DNA is TGTGCCAGCAGTTGGCGGGGACAGCTAGTTTACGAGCAGTACTTC.

The chain combines TRBV11-3 with TRBJ2-1, with a possible D match to TRBD1 (6 bases). The germline V gene has CDR1 SGHNT and CDR2 YENEEA. With 5 bases removed from V and 8 bases from J, the gap between germline ends came to 16 bases. The CDR3 has 14 amino acids. The CDR3 region is CASSIPNRVHEQFF. CDR3 in DNA: TGTGCCAGCAGCATACCCAACAGGGTGCATGAGCAGTTCTTC. The variable domain in full, completed from reference TRBV11-3 and TRBJ2-1, reads EAGVVQSPRYKIIEKKQPVAFWCNPISGHNTLYWYLQNLGQGPELLIRYENEEAVDDSQLPKDRFSAERLKGVDSTLKIQPAELGDSAVYLCASSIPNRVHEQFFGPGTRLTVL.

J is TRBJ2-1 and V is TRBV10-3; D possibly corresponds to TRBD1 (5 bases). Per the germline V gene, CDR1 is ENHRY and CDR2 is SYGVKD. Trimming cost V 0 bases and J 9 bases, with 9 bases left between them. The CDR3 sequence is 13 residues long. For the CDR3, the DNA is TGTGCCATCAGTGAGTCGGGGCCCGGTGAGCAGTTCTTC. Its translation: CAISESGPGEQFF.

This chain links TRBV21-1 with TRBJ2-3; whether TRBD2, the table's D call, matches the DNA was not checked. TRBV21-1 counts as a pseudogene. This CDR3 comprises 19 residues. CDR3 protein: CASSKDTKELAAARDTQYF. CDR3 in DNA: TGTGCCAGCAGCAAAGACACTAAGGAACTAGCGGCAGCGAGGGATACGCAGTATTTT.

This chain links TRBV6-2 or TRBV6-3 with TRBJ1-5; D might be TRBD1 (5 bases). The V end was cut by 2 bases, the J end by 4 bases, with 9 bases between. The CDR3 sequence is 14 residues long. Germline loops: CDR1 MNHEY, CDR2 SVGEGT. CDR3 nucleotides: TGTGCCAGCAGTTACGCGACAGAAAATCAGCCCCAGCATTTT. It translates to CASSYATENQPQHF.

The V and J genes are TRBV4-1 and TRBJ1-6; 8 bases are a match to TRBD1. Trimming at V came to 6 bases and at J to 7 bases, leaving 14 bases not matched to a gene. This CDR3 is built from 17 residues. Per the germline V gene, CDR1 is MGHRA and CDR2 is YSYEKL. This chain's CDR3 is CASRTGVSSVKNSPLHF. The CDR3 bases are TGCGCCAGCAGGACAGGGGTATCCTCGGTCAAGAATTCACCCCTCCACTTT.

The chain combines TRBV11-2 with TRBJ2-3; D ambiguous. The CDR3 has 14 amino acids. Germline lookup yields CDR1 SGHAT and CDR2 FQNNGV. Trimming removed 0 bases from V and 2 bases from J, with 6 bases in between. CDR3 loop: CASSLDRVTDTQYF. The CDR3 coding sequence is TGTGCCAGCAGCTTAGATCGCGTCACAGATACGCAGTATTTT.

The rearrangement links TRBV19 to TRBJ2-1; TRBD2 might be the D (6 bases). Trimming pared 4 bases from V and 0 bases from J, leaving 19 bases between. The CDR3 contains 18 residues. The germline gives CDR1 LNHDA, CDR2 SQIVND (reference sequence). CDR3 region: CASSNPLPGGDSYNEQFF. The CDR3 region has the DNA TGTGCCAGTAGTAACCCCCTCCCCGGCGGGGACTCCTACAATGAGCAGTTCTTC. The full variable domain, its missing parts supplied by reference TRBV19 and TRBJ2-1, is DGGITQSPKYLFRKEGQNVTLSCEQNLNHDAMYWYRQDPGQGLRLIYYSQIVNDFQKGDIAEGYSVSREKKESFPLTVTSAQKNPTAFYLCASSNPLPGGDSYNEQFFGPGTRLTVL.

The chain recombines TRBV7-8 with TRBJ2-5, with a tentative D call TRBD1 (6 bases). CDR3 length: 13 amino acids. Germline V CDR1 and CDR2: SGHVS, FQNEAQ. V lost 4 bases and J lost 7, with 13 bases in between. As DNA, the CDR3 is TGTGCCAGCAGCTCGACTGTGGGGGCGACCCAGTACTTC. Protein sequence: CASSSTVGATQYF.

The gene calls are TRBV9 and TRBJ2-3, with 12 bases aligning to TRBD1. After removal of 2 bases from V and 4 bases from J, the junction contained 5 bases not matched to a gene. The germline gives CDR1 SGDLS, CDR2 YYNGEE. The CDR3 extends over 16 amino acids. CDR3 nucleotides: TGTGCCAGCAGCGTCCGGGACAGGGGGCGCCCAGATACGCAGTATTTT. Translated: CASSVRDRGRPDTQYF.

This clone was found a few times. V is TRBV7-8 and J is TRBJ2-1; 8 bases line up with TRBD2. With 4 bases clipped from V and 9 bases from J, the junction kept 8 bases outside the gene matches. This CDR3 has 14 amino acids. Germline-derived CDR1 and CDR2 are SGHVS and FQNEAQ. The CDR3 DNA reads TGTGCCAGCAGCTGGGCACGGGCGGGAGGTGAGCAGTTCTTC. It encodes CASSWARAGGEQFF.

DNA for the CDR3: TGTGCCAGCAGTATCGGGACACTCTACTACGAGCAGTACTTC. It encodes CASSIGTLYYEQYF. The rearrangement links TRBV6-2 or TRBV6-3 to TRBJ2-7; D might be TRBD1 (6 bases). V was shortened by 5 bases and J by 3 bases, with 14 bases between the two germline ends. The CDR3 is 14 residues long. Germline-derived CDR1 and CDR2 are MNHEY and SVGEGT.

J is TRBJ2-4 and V is TRBV7-3, with a weak D call TRBD2 (7 bases). Trimming removed 1 base at V and 7 bases at J, with 11 bases between. The CDR3 has 14 residues. Per the germline V gene, CDR1 is SGHTA and CDR2 is FQGTGA. CDR3 loop: CASSLKGGPNIQYF. CDR3 in DNA: TGTGCCAGCAGCTTAAAGGGGGGGCCGAACATTCAGTACTTC.

This rearrangement joins TRBV7-8 to TRBJ2-3; no clear D gene. V lost 0 bases to trimming and J lost 7 bases, with 8 bases between them. Germline V gene sequence: CDR1 SGHVS, CDR2 FQNEAQ. The CDR3 covers 13 residues. The CDR3 protein is CASSLAPENTQYF. CDR3 coding DNA: TGTGCCAGCAGCTTAGCCCCCGAGAATACGCAGTATTTT. Looking up the rest from reference TRBV7-8 and TRBJ2-3 gives the full variable domain: GAGVSQSPRYKVAKRGQDVALRCDPISGHVSLFWYQQALGQGPEFLTYFQNEAQLDKSGLPSDRFFAERPEGSVSTLKIQRTQQEDSAVYLCASSLAPENTQYFGPGTRLTVL.

This chain uses TRBV7-6 with TRBJ2-1, with 10 bases aligning to TRBD2. This CDR3 contains 15 residues. From germline, CDR1 is SGHVS and CDR2 FNYEAQ. V was pared by 6 bases and J by 3 bases, with 5 bases of the junction left unmatched. CDR3 amino acids: CASSSSGGYYNEQFF. As DNA, the CDR3 is TGTGCCAGCAGTTCTAGCGGGGGATACTACAATGAGCAGTTCTTC.

The V and J genes are TRBV2 and TRBJ1-1; TRBD1 matches 7 bases. V lost 6 bases, J lost 5 bases, and 9 bases stayed unmatched. There are 14 residues in the CDR3. The germline gives CDR1 SNHLY, CDR2 FYNNEI. The CDR3 DNA is TGTGCCAGCAGAGGGTTGACAGGGTGGACTGAAGCTTTCTTT. It yields the protein CASRGLTGWTEAFF.

The rearrangement links TRBV5-1 to TRBJ2-1, with 7 bases matching TRBD1. The CDR3 is 16 amino acids. V dropped 4 bases and J dropped 0; count of bases not matched to a gene: 7. Per the germline V gene, CDR1 is SGHRS and CDR2 is YFSETQ. The CDR3 reads CASSGRQGSSYNEQFF. The DNA for the CDR3 is TGCGCCAGCAGCGGTAGACAGGGTAGCTCCTACAATGAGCAGTTCTTC.

The chain links TRBV5-1 to TRBJ2-3, with 7 positions matching TRBD2. V shed 0 bases and J 0 bases; nucleotides not matched to a gene: 1. The CDR3 contains 15 residues. From germline, CDR1 is SGHRS and CDR2 YFSETQ. CDR3: CASSLAGGSTDTQYF. In DNA form, the CDR3 reads TGCGCCAGCAGCTTGGCGGGGGGTAGCACAGATACGCAGTATTTT.

V and J are TRBV6-4 and TRBJ2-3, with 7 bases aligning to TRBD1. Germline CDR1 reads MRHNA; CDR2 reads SNTAGT. CDR3 length: 15 amino acids. V gave up 2 bases and J gave up 1 base; unmatched junction bases: 3. The CDR3 is CASSDGQGGTDTQYF. The CDR3 region has the DNA TGTGCCAGCAGTGACGGGCAGGGGGGCACAGATACGCAGTATTTT.

The genes are TRBV5-4 and TRBJ2-3, with 7 nucleotides matching TRBD1. This CDR3 contains 14 residues. Germline CDR1 and CDR2: SGHNT and YYREEE (reference sequence). Trimming removed 4 bases from V and 2 bases from J; junction bases left unmatched: 4. CDR3 in amino acids: CASSPGQHTDTQYF. The DNA of the CDR3 is TGTGCCAGCAGCCCGGGACAGCACACAGATACGCAGTATTTT.

The chain is built from TRBV5-4 and TRBJ1-4; TRBD1 aligns across 8 bases. Germline loops: CDR1 SGHNT, CDR2 YYREEE (reference sequence). V lost 4 bases, J lost 6 bases, and 8 bases stayed unmatched. This CDR3 is built from 15 residues. CDR3: CASSRDRGADEKLFF. CDR3 nucleotide sequence: TGTGCCAGCAGCAGAGACAGGGGAGCTGATGAAAAACTGTTTTTT.

This rearrangement joins TRBV6-1 to TRBJ1-3; weak D call: TRBD1 (5 bases). Germline assignment: CDR1 MNHNS and CDR2 SASEGT. V was clipped by 4 bases and J by 1 base, with 20 bases between them. The CDR3 has 18 amino acids. The CDR3 protein is CASSGTGTGAKSGNTIYF. The CDR3 nucleotides read TGTGCCAGCAGTGGTACCGGGACGGGAGCTAAATCTGGAAACACCATATATTTT.

The chain combines TRBV30 with TRBJ2-6, with TRBD2 matching 7 bases. Trimming took 4 bases from V and 4 from J; bases not matched to a gene: 13. In germline, CDR1 is GTSNPN, CDR2 SVGIG (reference sequence). This CDR3 has 17 amino acids. CDR3 sequence (DNA): TGTGCCTGGACCCAGGGAGGGGAATGGGCAGGGGCCAACGTCCTGACTTTC. Translated: CAWTQGGEWAGANVLTF.

This chain connects TRBV9 to TRBJ2-7; 8 bases line up with TRBD1. Germline V CDR1 and CDR2: SGDLS, YYNGEE. This CDR3 is 16 amino acids long. Germline trimming cut 4 bases from V and 0 bases from J; bases unmatched to any gene: 9. The CDR3 is CASSPRLGTGSYEQYF. The CDR3 region has the DNA TGTGCCAGCAGCCCTAGGTTGGGGACAGGCTCCTACGAGCAGTACTTC. Drawing the rest from reference TRBV9 and TRBJ2-7, the complete variable domain is DSGVTQTPKHLITATGQRVTLRCSPRSGDLSVYWYQQSLDQGLQFLIQYYNGEERAKGNILERFSAQQFPDLHSELNLSSLELGDSALYFCASSPRLGTGSYEQYFGPGTRLTVT.